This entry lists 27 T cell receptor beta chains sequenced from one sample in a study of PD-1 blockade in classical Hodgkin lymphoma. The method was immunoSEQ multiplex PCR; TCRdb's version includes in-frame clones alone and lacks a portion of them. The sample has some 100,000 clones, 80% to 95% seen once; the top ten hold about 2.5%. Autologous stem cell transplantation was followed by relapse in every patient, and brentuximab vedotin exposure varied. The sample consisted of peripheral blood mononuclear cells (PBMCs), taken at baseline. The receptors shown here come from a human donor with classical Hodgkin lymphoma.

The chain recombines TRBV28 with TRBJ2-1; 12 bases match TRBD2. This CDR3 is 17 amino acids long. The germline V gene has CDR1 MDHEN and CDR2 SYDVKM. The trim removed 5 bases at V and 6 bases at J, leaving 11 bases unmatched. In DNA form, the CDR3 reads TGTGCCAGCAGTCTGATCGCCGGGACTAGCGGGTCCAATGAGCAGTTCTTC. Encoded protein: CASSLIAGTSGSNEQFF. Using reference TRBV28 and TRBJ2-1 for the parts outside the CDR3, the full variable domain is DVKVTQSSRYLVKRTGEKVFLECVQDMDHENMFWYRQDPGLGLRLIYFSYDVKMKEKGDIPEGYSVSREKKERFSLILESASTNQTSMYLCASSLIAGTSGSNEQFFGPGTRLTVL.

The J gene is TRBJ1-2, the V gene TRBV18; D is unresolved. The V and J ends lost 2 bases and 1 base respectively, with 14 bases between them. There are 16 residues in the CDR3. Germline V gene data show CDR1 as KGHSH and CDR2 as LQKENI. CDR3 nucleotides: TGTGCCAGCTCACCAAGGGTTCCAGTGGGTAACTATGGCTACACCTTC. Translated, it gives CASSPRVPVGNYGYTF.

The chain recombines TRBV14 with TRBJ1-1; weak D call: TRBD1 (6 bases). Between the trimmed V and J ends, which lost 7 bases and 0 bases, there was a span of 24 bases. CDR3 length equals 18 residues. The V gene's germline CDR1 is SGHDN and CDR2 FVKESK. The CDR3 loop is CASTMKGGVGALNTEAFF. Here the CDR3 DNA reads TGTGCCAGCACCATGAAAGGTGGTGTGGGGGCCCTGAACACTGAAGCTTTCTTT.

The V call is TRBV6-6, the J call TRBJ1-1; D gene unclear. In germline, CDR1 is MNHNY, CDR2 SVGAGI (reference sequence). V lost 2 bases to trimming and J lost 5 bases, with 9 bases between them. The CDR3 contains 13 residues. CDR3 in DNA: TGTGCCAGCAGTTACGAGGGATTAACTGAAGCTTTCTTT. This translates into CASSYEGLTEAFF.

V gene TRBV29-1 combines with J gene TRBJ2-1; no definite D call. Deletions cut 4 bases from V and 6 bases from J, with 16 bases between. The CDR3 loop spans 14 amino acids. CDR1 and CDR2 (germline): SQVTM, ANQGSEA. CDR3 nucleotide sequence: TGCAGCGTTGTATCTGACGCTTGGGTCAATGAGCAGTTCTTC. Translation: CSVVSDAWVNEQFF.

The CDR3 DNA sequence: TGTGCCAGCAGCCCTTCTAGCGGGGAGCTGTTTTTT. This gives the protein CASSPSSGELFF. The chain has TRBV11-2 and TRBJ2-2; no clear D. Germline loops: CDR1 SGHAT, CDR2 FQNNGV. This CDR3 is 12 amino acids long. The germline V and J ends were trimmed by 5 bases and 7 bases, with 8 bases remaining between them.

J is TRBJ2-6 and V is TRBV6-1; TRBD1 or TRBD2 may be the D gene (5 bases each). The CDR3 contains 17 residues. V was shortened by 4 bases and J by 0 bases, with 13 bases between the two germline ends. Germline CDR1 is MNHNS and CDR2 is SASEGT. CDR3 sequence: CASSGGDGYSGANVLTF. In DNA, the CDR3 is TGTGCCAGCAGTGGAGGGGACGGATACTCTGGGGCCAACGTCCTGACTTTC.

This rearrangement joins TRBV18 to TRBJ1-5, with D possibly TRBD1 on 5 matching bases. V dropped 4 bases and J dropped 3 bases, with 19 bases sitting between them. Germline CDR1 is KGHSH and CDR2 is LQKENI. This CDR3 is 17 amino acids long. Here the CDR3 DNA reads TGTGCCAGCTCACTGCGACGGGACGGCCGTTTCAATCAGCCCCAGCATTTT. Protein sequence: CASSLRRDGRFNQPQHF.

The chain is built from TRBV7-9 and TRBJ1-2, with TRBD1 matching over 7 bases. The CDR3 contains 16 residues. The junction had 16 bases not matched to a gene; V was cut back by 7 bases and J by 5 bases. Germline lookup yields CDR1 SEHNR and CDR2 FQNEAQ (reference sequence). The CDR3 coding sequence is TGTGCCAGCATCTCTGGGGGCAGGGGGGAATTATATGGCTACACCTTC. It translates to CASISGGRGELYGYTF.

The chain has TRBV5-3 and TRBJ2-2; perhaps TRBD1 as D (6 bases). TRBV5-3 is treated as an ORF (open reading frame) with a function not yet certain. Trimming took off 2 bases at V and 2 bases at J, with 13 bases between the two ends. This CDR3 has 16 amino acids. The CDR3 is CARSLPGHLNTGELFF. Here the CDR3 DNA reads TGTGCCAGAAGCTTACCGGGACACCTAAACACCGGGGAGCTGTTTTTT.

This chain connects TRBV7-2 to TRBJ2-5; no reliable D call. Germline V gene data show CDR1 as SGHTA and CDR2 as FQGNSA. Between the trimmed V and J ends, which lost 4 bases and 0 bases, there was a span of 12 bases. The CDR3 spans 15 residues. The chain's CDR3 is CASSSPSHYQETQYF. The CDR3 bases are TGTGCCAGCAGCTCCCCCAGCCATTACCAAGAGACCCAGTACTTC.

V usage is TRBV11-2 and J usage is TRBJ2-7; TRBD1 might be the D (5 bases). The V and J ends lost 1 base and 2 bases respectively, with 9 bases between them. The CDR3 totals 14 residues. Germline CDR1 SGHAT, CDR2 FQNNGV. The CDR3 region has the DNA TGTGCCAGCAGCTTAGCACAGGTCCCCTACGAGCAGTACTTC. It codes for CASSLAQVPYEQYF.

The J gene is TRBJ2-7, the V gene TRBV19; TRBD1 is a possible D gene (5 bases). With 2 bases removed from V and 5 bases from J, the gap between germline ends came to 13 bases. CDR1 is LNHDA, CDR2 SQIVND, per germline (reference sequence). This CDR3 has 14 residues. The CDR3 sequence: CASSIRWQGHEQYF. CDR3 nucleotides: TGTGCCAGTAGTATAAGGTGGCAGGGCCACGAGCAGTACTTC.

In DNA, the CDR3 is TGTGCCAGCAGCCGGACTAGCGGGAGCTACGAGCAGTACTTC. As protein: CASSRTSGSYEQYF. This sequence joins TRBV14 and TRBJ2-7; 13 bases agree with TRBD2. In germline, CDR1 is SGHDN, CDR2 FVKESK. The length of the CDR3 is 14 residues. Trimming at V came to 4 bases and at J to 3 bases, leaving 0 bases not matched to a gene. Complete variable domain (other parts from reference TRBV14 and TRBJ2-7): EAGVTQFPSHSVIEKGQTVTLRCDPISGHDNLYWYRRVMGKEIKFLLHFVKESKQDESGMPNNRFLAERTGGTYSTLKVQPAELEDSGVYFCASSRTSGSYEQYFGPGTRLTVT.

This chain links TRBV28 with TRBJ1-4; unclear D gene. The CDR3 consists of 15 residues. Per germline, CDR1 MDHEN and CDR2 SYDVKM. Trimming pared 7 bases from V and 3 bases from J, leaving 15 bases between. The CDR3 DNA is TGTGCCAGCACGCTAACCCCGGCGGCTAATGAAAAACTGTTTTTT. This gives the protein CASTLTPAANEKLFF. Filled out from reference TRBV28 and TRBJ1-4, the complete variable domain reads DVKVTQSSRYLVKRTGEKVFLECVQDMDHENMFWYRQDPGLGLRLIYFSYDVKMKEKGDIPEGYSVSREKKERFSLILESASTNQTSMYLCASTLTPAANEKLFFGSGTQLSVL.

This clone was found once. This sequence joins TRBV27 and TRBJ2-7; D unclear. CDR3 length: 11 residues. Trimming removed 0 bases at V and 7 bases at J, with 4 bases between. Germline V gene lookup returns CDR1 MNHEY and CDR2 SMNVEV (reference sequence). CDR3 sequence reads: CASSLSGEQYF. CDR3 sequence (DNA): TGTGCCAGCAGTTTATCGGGGGAGCAGTACTTC.

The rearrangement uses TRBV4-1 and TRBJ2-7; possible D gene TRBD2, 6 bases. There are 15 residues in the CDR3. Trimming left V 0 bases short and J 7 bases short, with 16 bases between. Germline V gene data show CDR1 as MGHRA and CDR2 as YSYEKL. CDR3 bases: TGCGCCAGCAGCCAAGAACCAGGGCTCGGGGGAGAGCAGTACTTC. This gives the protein CASSQEPGLGGEQYF.

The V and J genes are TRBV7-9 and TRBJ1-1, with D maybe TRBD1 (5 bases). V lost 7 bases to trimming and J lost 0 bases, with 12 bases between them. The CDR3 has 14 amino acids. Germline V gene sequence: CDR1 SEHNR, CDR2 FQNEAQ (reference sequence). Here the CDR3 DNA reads TGTGCCAGCACTTTCGGGGGTTTGAACACTGAAGCTTTCTTT. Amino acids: CASTFGGLNTEAFF.

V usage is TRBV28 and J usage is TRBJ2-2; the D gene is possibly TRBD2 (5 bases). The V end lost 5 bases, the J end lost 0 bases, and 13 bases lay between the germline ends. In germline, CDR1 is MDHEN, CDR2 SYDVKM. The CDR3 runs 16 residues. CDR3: CASSLRTGTNTGELFF. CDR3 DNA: TGTGCCAGCAGTCTGAGGACGGGGACGAACACCGGGGAGCTGTTTTTT.

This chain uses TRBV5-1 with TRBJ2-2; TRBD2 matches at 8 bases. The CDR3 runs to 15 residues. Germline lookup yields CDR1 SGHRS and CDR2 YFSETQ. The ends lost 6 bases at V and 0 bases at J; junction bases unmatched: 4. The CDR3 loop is CASMAGGPNTGELFF. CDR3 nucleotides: TGCGCCAGCATGGCGGGAGGCCCGAACACCGGGGAGCTGTTTTTT.

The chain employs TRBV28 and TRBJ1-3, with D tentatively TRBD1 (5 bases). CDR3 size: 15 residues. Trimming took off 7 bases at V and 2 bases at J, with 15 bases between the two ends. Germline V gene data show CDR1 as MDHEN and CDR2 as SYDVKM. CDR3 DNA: TGTGCCAGCAATCCCGAGGGGATGGCTGGAAACACCATATATTTT. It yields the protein CASNPEGMAGNTIYF.

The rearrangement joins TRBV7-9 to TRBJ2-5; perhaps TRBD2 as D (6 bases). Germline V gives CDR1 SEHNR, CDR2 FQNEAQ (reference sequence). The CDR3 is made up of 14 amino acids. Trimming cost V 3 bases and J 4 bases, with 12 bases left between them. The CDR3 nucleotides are TGTGCCAGCAGCTTGTCCGGGAGTCGAGAGACCCAGTACTTC. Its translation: CASSLSGSRETQYF.

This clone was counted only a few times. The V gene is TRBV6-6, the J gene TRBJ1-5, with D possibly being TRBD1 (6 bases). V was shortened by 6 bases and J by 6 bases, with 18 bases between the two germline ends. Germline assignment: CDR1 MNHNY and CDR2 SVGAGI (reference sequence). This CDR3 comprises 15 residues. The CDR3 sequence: CASRLGQNSFQPQHF. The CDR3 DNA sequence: TGTGCCAGCAGACTCGGACAGAATAGCTTTCAGCCCCAGCATTTT.

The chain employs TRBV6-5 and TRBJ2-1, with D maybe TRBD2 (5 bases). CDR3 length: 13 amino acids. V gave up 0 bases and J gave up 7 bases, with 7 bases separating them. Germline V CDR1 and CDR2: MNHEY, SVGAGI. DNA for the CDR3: TGTGCCAGCAGTTACTCGGGGAGTAATGAGCAGTTCTTC. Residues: CASSYSGSNEQFF.

CDR3 DNA: TGCAGTGGAGGCCCAACAGATACGCAGTATTTT. This gives the protein CSGGPTDTQYF. V gene TRBV20-1 combines with J gene TRBJ2-3; D is unresolved. The CDR3 spans 11 residues. The V gene's germline CDR1 is DFQATT and CDR2 SNEGSKA (reference sequence). The V end was cut by 7 bases, the J end by 3 bases, with 8 bases between.

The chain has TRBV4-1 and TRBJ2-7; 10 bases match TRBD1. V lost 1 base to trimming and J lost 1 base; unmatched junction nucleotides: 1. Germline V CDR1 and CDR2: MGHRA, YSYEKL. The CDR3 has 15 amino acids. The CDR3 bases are TGCGCCAGCAGCCAAGGACAGGGGGCATCCTACGAGCAGTACTTC. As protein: CASSQGQGASYEQYF.

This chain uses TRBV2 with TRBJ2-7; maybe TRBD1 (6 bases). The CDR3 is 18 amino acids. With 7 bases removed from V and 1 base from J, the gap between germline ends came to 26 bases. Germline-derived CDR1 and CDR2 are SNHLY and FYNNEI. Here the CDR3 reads CASTGFRSWTAFSYEQYF. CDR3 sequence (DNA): TGTGCCAGCACGGGGTTTCGTTCGTGGACAGCCTTTTCCTACGAGCAGTACTTC.